A selection of T cell receptor beta chains follows, all from one sample in a study of control samples from healthy donors and cancer patients. Profiled with immunoSEQ multiplex PCR; TCRdb holds only in-frame clones, not every one. Seen here are around 110,000 clones, over 90% observed once, and the top ten hold 2.6%. The sequencing input was blood. These receptors all stem from a young man in good health. Each CDR3 is given with its conserved first and last residue. Fields, in order: V gene, J gene, D gene, clone size, CDR3 protein, CDR3 DNA. A D gene is named only where the DNA matches it firmly. Where a row states a size, it is once, few, many or the class of an expanded clone; other rows omit it.

TRBV28	TRBJ2-7	-	-	CASSSLGGGYSYEQYF	TGTGCCAGCAGTTCCTTAGGGGGGGGCTACTCCTACGAGCAGTACTTC
TRBV9	TRBJ1-2	TRBD1	-	CASSEGTGAYNYGYTF	TGTGCCAGCAGCGAGGGGACAGGGGCGTATAACTATGGCTACACCTTC
TRBV5-1	TRBJ2-7	TRBD2	-	CASSLDSGGNYEQYF	TGCGCCAGCAGCTTGGATAGCGGGGGAAACTACGAGCAGTACTTC
TRBV15	TRBJ1-5	-	-	CATSRDGAANQPQHF	TGTGCCACCAGCAGAGATGGTGCGGCCAATCAGCCCCAGCATTTT
TRBV28	TRBJ1-2	TRBD1	-	CASTLGTGGGYTF	TGTGCCAGCACCCTCGGGACAGGTGGCGGCTACACCTTC
TRBV18	TRBJ2-1	TRBD2	-	CASSPTPGGEQFF	TGTGCCAGCTCACCCACCCCGGGGGGGGAGCAGTTCTTC
TRBV7-2	TRBJ1-1	-	once	CASSLYRVNTEAFF	TGTGCCAGCAGCTTGTACAGGGTGAACACTGAAGCTTTCTTT
TRBV7-2	TRBJ2-7	-	-	CASSSSGTTYEQYF	TGTGCCAGCAGCTCCTCCGGGACCACCTACGAGCAGTACTTC
TRBV27	TRBJ2-2	-	-	CASSLLQDTGELFF	TGTGCCAGCAGTTTACTACAGGATACCGGGGAGCTGTTTTTT
TRBV11-2	TRBJ1-3	-	-	CASSFTIRTDSPGNTIYF	TGTGCCAGCAGCTTTACCATCCGGACTGACTCCCCTGGAAACACCATATATTTT
TRBV19	TRBJ2-7	TRBD1	-	CAAWDRGQYEQYF	TGTGCCGCCTGGGACAGGGGACAATACGAGCAGTACTTC
TRBV10-3	TRBJ2-2	TRBD1	-	CAISGTGADNTGELFF	TGTGCCATCAGTGGCACAGGGGCAGATAACACCGGGGAGCTGTTTTTT
TRBV18	TRBJ1-3	-	-	CASARTSGNTIYF	TGTGCCAGCGCAAGGACCTCTGGAAACACCATATATTTT
TRBV9	TRBJ1-4	-	-	CASSLQGSNEKLFF	TGTGCCAGCAGCTTACAGGGATCTAATGAAAAACTGTTTTTT
TRBV14	TRBJ1-2	TRBD1	-	CASSKRSDRSREGYTF	TGTGCCAGCAGCAAACGCTCGGACAGGAGCCGGGAGGGCTACACCTTC
TRBV29-1	TRBJ1-3	-	-	CSVAQGTGNTIYF	TGCAGCGTCGCGCAGGGTACCGGAAACACCATATATTTT
TRBV12-5	TRBJ2-7	TRBD2	many	CASGTSDYEQYF	TGTGCTAGTGGAACTAGCGACTACGAGCAGTACTTC
TRBV6-5	TRBJ2-7	-	few	CASSPVRDRGLEQYF	TGTGCCAGCAGTCCCGTACGGGATCGGGGCCTCGAGCAGTACTTC
TRBV18	TRBJ2-2	-	-	CASSLNSHTGELFF	TGTGCCAGCTCCCTTAACTCACACACCGGGGAGCTGTTTTTT
TRBV28	TRBJ2-1	-	-	CASSPLGNEQFF	TGTGCCAGCAGTCCCCTAGGGAATGAGCAGTTCTTC
TRBV6-1	TRBJ1-5	-	-	CASSEAALGWHSGQPQHF	TGTGCCAGCAGTGAAGCAGCCTTAGGGTGGCATAGCGGGCAGCCCCAGCATTTT
TRBV6-5	TRBJ1-2	TRBD1	-	CASSYLRAGGSYGYTF	TGTGCCAGCAGTTATTTACGGGCAGGGGGCAGCTATGGCTACACCTTC
TRBV6-6	TRBJ2-3	TRBD2	-	CASSYEPGGAPDTQYF	TGTGCCAGCAGTTACGAGCCGGGGGGGGCCCCAGATACGCAGTATTTT
TRBV6-5	TRBJ1-4	-	once	CASSSAFEKLFF	TGTGCCAGCAGCTCAGCCTTCGAAAAACTGTTTTTT
TRBV3-1/TRBV3-2	TRBJ1-2	-	-	CASSQASTGYGYTF	TGTGCCAGCAGCCAAGCCTCCACAGGATATGGCTACACCTTC
TRBV10-2	TRBJ1-5	-	once	CASSEGTANSNQPQHF	TGCGCCAGCAGCGAGGGGACGGCAAATAGCAATCAGCCCCAGCATTTT
TRBV7-3	TRBJ1-1	-	-	CASSLLVDTEAFF	TGTGCCAGCAGCTTATTGGTGGACACTGAAGCTTTCTTT
TRBV5-5	TRBJ2-1	-	-	CASSLGHYNEQFF	TGTGCCAGCAGCCTGGGCCATTACAATGAGCAGTTCTTC
TRBV7-2	TRBJ2-1	TRBD2	-	CASSLDLGLVFF	TGTGCCAGCAGCTTAGATTTGGGACTAGTGTTCTTC
TRBV19	TRBJ2-7	TRBD1	-	CASSTGTVAYEQYF	TGTGCCAGTAGTACCGGGACAGTTGCCTACGAGCAGTACTTC
TRBV7-8	TRBJ2-1	-	once	CASSTPGHTNEQFF	TGTGCCAGCAGCACCCCGGGACACACAAATGAGCAGTTCTTC
TRBV18	TRBJ2-7	-	-	CASSKQVASSYEQYF	TGTGCCAGCTCAAAACAGGTAGCAAGCTCCTACGAGCAGTACTTC
TRBV19	TRBJ1-5	TRBD1	-	CASSMGVGRGNSNQPQHF	TGTGCCAGTAGTATGGGGGTAGGCAGGGGGAATAGCAATCAGCCCCAGCATTTT
TRBV2	TRBJ1-1	TRBD1	-	CASSETGTGGSFF	TGTGCCAGCAGTGAGACAGGGACGGGGGGGTCTTTCTTT